Following are 12 T cell receptor beta chains from one sample sequenced in a study of cytomegalovirus exposure and HLA in healthy donors. PCR was performed using 60 Vbeta and 13 Jbeta primers. Assay: immunoSEQ multiplex PCR; the TCRdb copy retains only in-frame clones and omits some. The table lists 150,000 or so clones, around 82% of them singletons. Sequenced material: PBMCs. The receptor set was obtained from a woman in her forties or fifties in good health and CMV-seropositive.

V is TRBV29-1 and J is TRBJ1-3; 8 bases align to TRBD1. Germline assignment: CDR1 SQVTM and CDR2 ANQGSEA. The J segment lost 3 bases and the V segment lost 7 bases, leaving 2 bases of the junction unmatched. This CDR3 contains 12 residues. The CDR3 region has the DNA TGCAGCGCAGGGGGCGGTGGAAACACCATATATTTT. It encodes CSAGGGGNTIYF.

The chain is built from TRBV2 and TRBJ1-3; maybe TRBD1 (6 bases). From germline, CDR1 is SNHLY and CDR2 FYNNEI. This CDR3 is 16 amino acids long. V lost 6 bases to trimming and J lost 0 bases, with 15 bases between them. The CDR3 DNA sequence: TGTGCCAGCAGCGGACAGAAGACTCTCTCTGGAAACACCATATATTTT. Protein: CASSGQKTLSGNTIYF.

The CDR3 DNA sequence: TGTGCCAGCAGCGCCCGACAGGGCGAGAAAGCTTTCTTT. It encodes CASSARQGEKAFF. This chain joins TRBV9 and TRBJ1-1, with 7 bases lining up with TRBD1. V dropped 3 bases and J dropped 9; count of bases not matched to a gene: 8. CDR1 and CDR2 (germline): SGDLS, YYNGEE. CDR3 length: 13 residues.

V and J are TRBV5-1 and TRBJ2-5; 7 nucleotides agree with TRBD1. Trimming removed 0 bases from V and 4 bases from J; junction bases left unmatched: 6. There are 15 residues in the CDR3. Germline loops: CDR1 SGHRS, CDR2 YFSETQ. The CDR3 DNA reads TGCGCCAGCAGCTTGGTAGGGGGCTTGAGAGAGACCCAGTACTTC. This translates into CASSLVGGLRETQYF.

V gene TRBV19 combines with J gene TRBJ2-6; maybe TRBD2 (5 bases). Germline assignment: CDR1 LNHDA and CDR2 SQIVND (reference sequence). The CDR3 consists of 15 residues. The V end lost 4 bases, the J end lost 2 bases, and 9 bases lay between the germline ends. The CDR3 protein is CASSKPGTGANVLTF. The CDR3 nucleotides are TGTGCCAGTAGTAAACCGGGGACTGGGGCCAACGTCCTGACTTTC. The full variable domain, rest sourced from reference TRBV19 and TRBJ2-6, is DGGITQSPKYLFRKEGQNVTLSCEQNLNHDAMYWYRQDPGQGLRLIYYSQIVNDFQKGDIAEGYSVSREKKESFPLTVTSAQKNPTAFYLCASSKPGTGANVLTFGAGSRLTVL.

V is TRBV6-6 and J is TRBJ2-4; the D gene is possibly TRBD1 (8 bases). V dropped 2 bases and J dropped 8 bases, with 16 bases sitting between them. The CDR3 contains 15 residues. Germline CDR1 is MNHNY and CDR2 is SVGAGI (reference sequence). Written as DNA, the CDR3 is TGTGCCAGCAGTTACCTATGGACAGGGAGGGACATTCAGTACTTC. Amino acids: CASSYLWTGRDIQYF.

The chain recombines TRBV30 with TRBJ2-1; TRBD2 matches 8 bases. CDR1 and CDR2 (germline): GTSNPN, SVGIG (reference sequence). The CDR3 runs 12 residues. The trim removed 3 bases at V and 16 bases at J, leaving 11 bases unmatched. CDR3 in DNA: TGTGCCTGGAGCCGGGGTAGCGGGGAAAGTTTCTTC. Translation: CAWSRGSGESFF.

The chain employs TRBV9 and TRBJ1-4; no reliable D call. Germline CDR1 SGDLS, CDR2 YYNGEE. The CDR3 runs 13 residues. V dropped 5 bases and J dropped 5 bases, with 10 bases sitting between them. DNA for the CDR3: TGTGCCAGCAGTTTCGGGGAAAATGAAAAACTGTTTTTT. Amino acids: CASSFGENEKLFF. Based on the CDR3 plus reference TRBV9 and TRBJ1-4, the full variable domain is DSGVTQTPKHLITATGQRVTLRCSPRSGDLSVYWYQQSLDQGLQFLIQYYNGEERAKGNILERFSAQQFPDLHSELNLSSLELGDSALYFCASSFGENEKLFFGSGTQLSVL.

The sample holds one count of this clone. The chain is built from TRBV7-8 and TRBJ1-4, with a possible D match to TRBD1 (6 bases). CDR1 and CDR2 from the germline V gene are SGHVS and FQNEAQ. The V gene lost 10 bases and the J gene lost 4 bases, with 13 bases spanning the gap. This CDR3 is 13 amino acids long. The CDR3: CATQTGVNEKLFF. CDR3 nucleotides: TGTGCCACTCAGACAGGAGTTAATGAAAAACTGTTTTTT. The whole variable domain, filled in from reference TRBV7-8 and TRBJ1-4, reads GAGVSQSPRYKVAKRGQDVALRCDPISGHVSLFWYQQALGQGPEFLTYFQNEAQLDKSGLPSDRFFAERPEGSVSTLKIQRTQQEDSAVYLCATQTGVNEKLFFGSGTQLSVL.

The CDR3 DNA follows: TGTGCCAGCAGCTTGGCGGGGGGTAAATACGAGCAGTACTTC. Amino acids: CASSLAGGKYEQYF. The gene calls are TRBV5-6 and TRBJ2-7, with 7 bases lining up with TRBD2. CDR3 length equals 14 residues. Looked up from germline, CDR1 is SGHDT and CDR2 is YYEEEE. The V and J ends lost 0 bases and 4 bases, in that order; junction bases with no gene match: 4.

As concerns this clone: Other nucleotide sequences from this sample produce the same CDR3. V is TRBV7-9 and J is TRBJ1-1, with D possibly being TRBD1 (5 bases). This CDR3 is built from 13 residues. The V gene lost 2 bases and the J gene lost 4 bases, with 8 bases spanning the gap. Germline V gene sequence: CDR1 SEHNR, CDR2 FQNEAQ (reference sequence). The CDR3 is CASSLSGGTEAFF. CDR3 nucleotide sequence: TGTGCCAGCAGCTTATCGGGGGGCACTGAAGCTTTCTTT.

The rearrangement links TRBV2 to TRBJ1-5; D is unclear. CDR1 and CDR2 from the germline V gene are SNHLY and FYNNEI. V dropped 4 bases and J dropped 0 bases, with 10 bases sitting between them. The CDR3 covers 15 residues. CDR3 protein: CASSAQRLSNQPQHF. The CDR3 DNA reads as TGTGCCAGCAGTGCCCAGCGGCTTAGCAATCAGCCCCAGCATTTT.